This entry describes one TCR beta chain. Assay used: immunoSEQ multiplex PCR; TCRdb lists only in-frame clones, some missing. The sample has 99,000 or so clones, roughly nine tenths seen once. The sample is drawn from a study of T cell responses to AZD1222 COVID-19 vaccine. Germline assignment: CDR1 SGHTA and CDR2 FQGNSA. The V gene lost 5 bases and the J gene lost 3 bases, with 26 bases spanning the gap. The CDR3 totals 19 residues. This receptor was taken from an adult in good health. Specimen: peripheral blood, collected on day 0 of AZD1222 vaccination. The V gene is TRBV7-2, the J gene TRBJ2-4, with D possibly TRBD1 on 8 matching bases. The DNA for the CDR3 is TGTGCCAGCAGCCCCCGGACAGGGAAGGGGGGGGGTGTCAAAAACATTCAGTACTTC. Translating gives CASSPRTGKGGGVKNIQYF.